This note documents a single TCR beta chain sequence. The antigen is not known. The study sampled nominally healthy donors, though unrecorded immune exposures were likely. The data were taken from a study of cytomegalovirus exposure and HLA in healthy donors. Notes on the study in general: Common viral pathogens seemed, in a later analysis, to connect with several of the most significant clusters. Reportedly, TCR beta sequences accurately predicted HLA-A and HLA-B alleles in most subjects. Cytomegalovirus-associated TCR beta chains were listed, numbering around 150.

V lost 6 bases, J lost 4 bases, and 7 bases stayed unmatched. The length of the CDR3 is 14 residues. Germline-derived CDR1 and CDR2 are MRHNA and SNTAGT. PCR employed 60 Vbeta and 13 Jbeta primers. Measured with immunoSEQ multiplex PCR; TCRdb has only the in-frame clones, and not every one. The table shows 310,000 or so clones, with 80% to 90% occurring only once. The rearrangement uses TRBV6-4 and TRBJ1-2; 8 positions agree with TRBD1. Sequenced input: PBMCs. This sequence originates from a woman aged 18-30 years in good health and CMV-seronegative. The CDR3: CASRADRGAYGYTF. The CDR3 nucleotides are TGTGCCAGCAGGGCTGACAGGGGTGCCTATGGCTACACCTTC.